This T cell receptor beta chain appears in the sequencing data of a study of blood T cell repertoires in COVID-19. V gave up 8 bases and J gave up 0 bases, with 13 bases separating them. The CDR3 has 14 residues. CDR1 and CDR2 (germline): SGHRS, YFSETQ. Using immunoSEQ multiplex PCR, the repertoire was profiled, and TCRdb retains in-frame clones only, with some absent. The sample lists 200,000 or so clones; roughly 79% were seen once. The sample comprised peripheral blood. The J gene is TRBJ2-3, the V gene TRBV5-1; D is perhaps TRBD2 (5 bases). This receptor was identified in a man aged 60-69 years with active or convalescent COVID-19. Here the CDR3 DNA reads TGCGCCAGTACCCAGCGGACTAGCACAGATACGCAGTATTTT. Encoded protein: CASTQRTSTDTQYF.